The rows below give T cell receptor beta chains drawn from one sample of a study of CD8+CD57+ T cells in acquired aplastic anemia. MiXCR, applied by TCRdb to the reads, yields one record per CDR3 protein. This table has about 170,000 distinct CDR3 sequences, around 48% appearing once. The sequenced material came from sorted CD4+, CD8+, or CD8+CD57+ T cells (not recorded which) from PBMCs. The receptor set was obtained from a human donor with aplastic anemia. Each CDR3 is given with its conserved first and last residue. The order of the fields is clone size, J gene, D gene, V gene, CDR3 protein, CDR3 DNA. A D gene is named only where the DNA matches it firmly. The size of a clone is reported for some rows only, either as once, few or many, or as a class for expanded clones.

clone_size: NA; j_call: TRBJ2-7; d_call: TRBD1; v_call: TRBV24-1; cdr3_aa: CATGKAGGPSEQYF; cdr3_nt: TGTGCCACCGGGAAGGCAGGGGGCCCCTCGGAGCAGTATTTC
clone_size: few; j_call: TRBJ1-2; d_call: NA; v_call: TRBV29-1; cdr3_aa: CSVEDRSGAYGYTF; cdr3_nt: TGCAGCGTTGAAGATCGGTCGGGGGCCTATGGCTACACCTTC
clone_size: NA; j_call: TRBJ2-3; d_call: TRBD2; v_call: TRBV2; cdr3_aa: CASSPSGTSGRFAYF; cdr3_nt: TGTGCCAGCAGCCCATCCGGGACTAGCGGAAGGTTTGCGTATTTT
clone_size: once; j_call: TRBJ1-2; d_call: TRBD1; v_call: TRBV2; cdr3_aa: CASSGEDRGNGYAF; cdr3_nt: TGTGCCAGCAGCGGAGAGGACAGGGGGAACGGCTACGCCTTC
clone_size: once; j_call: TRBJ2-2; d_call: NA; v_call: TRBV7-8; cdr3_aa: CASSFATGRHTGELFF; cdr3_nt: TGTGCCAGCAGCTTCGCGACAGGGAGGCACACCGGGGAGCTGTTTTTT
clone_size: NA; j_call: TRBJ1-4; d_call: TRBD1; v_call: TRBV7-9; cdr3_aa: CASSWTGREKLFF; cdr3_nt: TGTGCCAGCAGCTGGACAGGGCGTGAAAAACTGTTTTTT
clone_size: many; j_call: TRBJ2-1; d_call: NA; v_call: TRBV5-1; cdr3_aa: CASSGGVGGNEQFF; cdr3_nt: TGCGCCAGCAGCGGAGGGGTTGGGGGCAATGAGCAGTTCTTC
clone_size: many; j_call: TRBJ2-1; d_call: TRBD2; v_call: TRBV7-2; cdr3_aa: CASSLVVNGGDNEQFF; cdr3_nt: TGTGCCAGCAGCTTAGTGGTTAACGGGGGGGACAATGAGCAGTTCTTC
clone_size: many; j_call: TRBJ2-5; d_call: NA; v_call: TRBV5-4; cdr3_aa: CASSLHQKETQYF; cdr3_nt: TGTGCCAGCAGCTTACACCAGAAAGAGACCCAGTACTTC
clone_size: NA; j_call: TRBJ2-3; d_call: NA; v_call: TRBV10-1; cdr3_aa: CASSEVLGASPTADTQYF; cdr3_nt: TGCGCCAGCAGTGAGGTACTTGGGGCCAGTCCTACGGCAGATACGCAGTATTTT
clone_size: NA; j_call: TRBJ2-1; d_call: NA; v_call: TRBV7-9; cdr3_aa: CARSHGHYNEQFF; cdr3_nt: TGTGCCAGAAGTCATGGACATTACAATGAGCAGTTCTTC
clone_size: NA; j_call: TRBJ2-3; d_call: NA; v_call: TRBV29-1; cdr3_aa: CSVGGMDTQYF; cdr3_nt: TGCAGCGTTGGTGGGATGGATACGCAGTATTTT
clone_size: many; j_call: TRBJ1-4; d_call: NA; v_call: TRBV4-2; cdr3_aa: CASSQDPHATNEKLFF; cdr3_nt: TGTGCCAGCAGCCAAGATCCCCATGCAACTAATGAAAAACTGTTTTTT
clone_size: NA; j_call: TRBJ1-5; d_call: NA; v_call: TRBV7-9; cdr3_aa: CASSLSSDQPQHF; cdr3_nt: TGTGCCAGCAGCTTATCGTCGGATCAGCCCCAGCATTTT
clone_size: NA; j_call: TRBJ2-7; d_call: NA; v_call: TRBV29-1; cdr3_aa: CSVDSDTYEQYF; cdr3_nt: TGCAGCGTTGACAGCGACACTTACGAGCAGTACTTC
clone_size: NA; j_call: TRBJ2-7; d_call: NA; v_call: TRBV29-1; cdr3_aa: CSVADAEQYF; cdr3_nt: TGCAGCGTTGCAGACGCCGAGCAGTACTTC
clone_size: NA; j_call: TRBJ2-2; d_call: NA; v_call: TRBV4-2; cdr3_aa: CASSQPQGAGELFF; cdr3_nt: TGTGCCAGCAGCCAACCACAGGGAGCCGGGGAGCTGTTTTTT
clone_size: NA; j_call: TRBJ2-1; d_call: NA; v_call: TRBV4-3; cdr3_aa: CASSHIHGAANEQFF; cdr3_nt: TGCGCCAGCAGCCACATCCATGGAGCGGCCAATGAGCAGTTCTTC
clone_size: NA; j_call: TRBJ1-5; d_call: NA; v_call: TRBV15; cdr3_aa: CATSRDQGTRNNEPQHF; cdr3_nt: TGTGCCACCAGCAGAGATCAAGGGACTAGAAACAATGAGCCCCAGCATTTT
clone_size: many; j_call: TRBJ2-2; d_call: TRBD1; v_call: TRBV7-2; cdr3_aa: CASSPQGTNTGELFF; cdr3_nt: TGTGCCAGCAGCCCACAGGGGACGAACACCGGGGAGCTGTTTTTT
clone_size: medium-sized; j_call: TRBJ1-6; d_call: TRBD1; v_call: TRBV10-3; cdr3_aa: CAISETGGRGSPLHF; cdr3_nt: TGTGCCATCAGTGAGACAGGGGGCCGCGGTTCACCCCTCCACTTT
clone_size: NA; j_call: TRBJ1-1; d_call: NA; v_call: TRBV20-1; cdr3_aa: CSAPTNRAAFF; cdr3_nt: TGCAGTGCACCAACTAACCGGGCCGCTTTCTTT
clone_size: NA; j_call: TRBJ2-5; d_call: TRBD2; v_call: TRBV20-1; cdr3_aa: CSARRGGEETQYF; cdr3_nt: TGCAGTGCTCGCCGCGGGGGGGAAGAGACCCAGTACTTC
clone_size: NA; j_call: TRBJ2-1; d_call: NA; v_call: TRBV24-1; cdr3_aa: CATSDSTEGALEEQFF; cdr3_nt: TGTGCCACCAGTGACTCGACGGAGGGGGCACTTGAGGAGCAGTTCTTC
clone_size: many; j_call: TRBJ1-5; d_call: NA; v_call: TRBV10-1; cdr3_aa: CASSEGDQPQHF; cdr3_nt: TGCGCCAGCAGTGAGGGTGATCAGCCCCAGCATTTT
clone_size: many; j_call: TRBJ2-1; d_call: TRBD1; v_call: TRBV19; cdr3_aa: CASSISWTGKFF; cdr3_nt: TGTGCCAGTAGTATATCTTGGACAGGCAAGTTCTTC
clone_size: few; j_call: TRBJ1-1; d_call: NA; v_call: TRBV7-9; cdr3_aa: CASIGLNTEAFF; cdr3_nt: TGTGCCAGCATCGGACTCAACACTGAAGCTTTCTTT
clone_size: NA; j_call: TRBJ2-2; d_call: TRBD2; v_call: TRBV2; cdr3_aa: CASSGLGYTGELFF; cdr3_nt: TGTGCCAGCTCGGGACTAGGCTACACCGGGGAGCTGTTTTTT
clone_size: many; j_call: TRBJ2-2; d_call: TRBD2; v_call: TRBV11-2; cdr3_aa: CASSLYQGGVTGELFF; cdr3_nt: TGTGCCAGCAGCTTATATCAGGGAGGGGTGACCGGGGAGCTGTTTTTT
clone_size: few; j_call: TRBJ1-3; d_call: TRBD1; v_call: TRBV11-2; cdr3_aa: CASSRDRTGSSGNTIYF; cdr3_nt: TGTGCCAGCAGCCGGGACCGGACAGGGAGCTCTGGAAACACCATATATTTT
clone_size: NA; j_call: TRBJ2-1; d_call: NA; v_call: TRBV7-9; cdr3_aa: CASLGHSYNEQFF; cdr3_nt: TGTGCCAGCCTGGGCCACTCCTACAATGAGCAGTTCTTC
clone_size: NA; j_call: TRBJ2-7; d_call: NA; v_call: TRBV19; cdr3_aa: CASSISDTTYEQYF; cdr3_nt: TGTGCCAGTAGTATTAGCGACACGACCTACGAGCAGTACTTC
clone_size: NA; j_call: TRBJ1-2; d_call: NA; v_call: TRBV2; cdr3_aa: CAGRPDSDFRGYTF; cdr3_nt: TGTGCCGGCAGACCGGATAGCGATTTCCGTGGCTACACCTTC
clone_size: NA; j_call: TRBJ2-6; d_call: TRBD1; v_call: TRBV19; cdr3_aa: CARDREAGANVLTF; cdr3_nt: TGTGCCAGAGACAGGGAAGCTGGGGCCAACGTCCTGACTTTC
clone_size: NA; j_call: TRBJ2-1; d_call: TRBD1; v_call: TRBV10-3; cdr3_aa: CAISEYRGPSYNEQFF; cdr3_nt: TGTGCCATCAGTGAGTACAGGGGGCCTTCCTACAATGAGCAGTTCTTC
clone_size: NA; j_call: TRBJ1-2; d_call: NA; v_call: TRBV12-5; cdr3_aa: CASGSLGLNYGYTF; cdr3_nt: TGTGCTAGTGGTTCATTGGGACTAAACTATGGCTACACCTTC
clone_size: many; j_call: TRBJ2-7; d_call: NA; v_call: TRBV7-9; cdr3_aa: CASSLIVAGDEQYF; cdr3_nt: TGTGCCAGCAGCTTAATCGTGGCAGGGGACGAGCAGTACTTC
clone_size: NA; j_call: TRBJ1-1; d_call: NA; v_call: TRBV2; cdr3_aa: CASSRVNEAEAFF; cdr3_nt: TGTGCCAGCAGTCGAGTTAACGAGGCTGAAGCTTTCTTT
clone_size: NA; j_call: TRBJ1-1; d_call: NA; v_call: TRBV5-4; cdr3_aa: CASSLGGRGGEQEAFF; cdr3_nt: TGTGCCAGCAGCTTGGGGGGCAGGGGAGGCGAACAAGAAGCTTTCTTT
clone_size: once; j_call: TRBJ1-1; d_call: NA; v_call: TRBV19; cdr3_aa: CASSPNREDTEAFF; cdr3_nt: TGTGCCAGTAGCCCGAACAGGGAAGACACTGAAGCTTTCTTT
clone_size: NA; j_call: TRBJ2-2; d_call: NA; v_call: TRBV2; cdr3_aa: CASSEQGPTGELFF; cdr3_nt: TGTGCCAGCAGTGAACAGGGGCCCACCGGGGAGCTGTTTTTT
clone_size: NA; j_call: TRBJ1-1; d_call: NA; v_call: TRBV2; cdr3_aa: CASSDQRLSPFF; cdr3_nt: TGTGCCAGCAGTGACCAGAGATTAAGTCCTTTCTTT
clone_size: NA; j_call: TRBJ2-7; d_call: TRBD2; v_call: TRBV24-1; cdr3_aa: CATSDTTSIYEQYF; cdr3_nt: TGTGCCACCAGTGACACGACTAGCATCTACGAGCAGTACTTC
clone_size: once; j_call: TRBJ1-5; d_call: NA; v_call: TRBV6-1; cdr3_aa: CASSENPTGNNQPQHF; cdr3_nt: TGTGCCAGCAGTGAAAATCCGACAGGAAACAATCAGCCCCAGCATTTT
clone_size: NA; j_call: TRBJ1-1; d_call: TRBD1; v_call: TRBV15; cdr3_aa: CATSRGRGLGTEAFF; cdr3_nt: TGTGCCACCAGCAGAGGGAGGGGGCTGGGCACTGAAGCTTTCTTT
clone_size: many; j_call: TRBJ2-6; d_call: TRBD1; v_call: TRBV4-1; cdr3_aa: CASSPTDRAGANVLTF; cdr3_nt: TGCGCCAGCAGCCCTACTGACAGGGCCGGGGCCAACGTCCTGACTTTC
clone_size: many; j_call: TRBJ1-4; d_call: TRBD1; v_call: TRBV5-1; cdr3_aa: CASSPGDRSWEKLFF; cdr3_nt: TGCGCCAGCAGCCCAGGGGACAGGTCTTGGGAAAAACTGTTTTTT
clone_size: once; j_call: TRBJ2-5; d_call: TRBD2; v_call: TRBV7-9; cdr3_aa: CASVRTSGDDETQYF; cdr3_nt: TGTGCCAGCGTCCGGACTAGCGGTGACGATGAGACCCAGTACTTC
clone_size: NA; j_call: TRBJ1-2; d_call: NA; v_call: TRBV5-5; cdr3_aa: CASRDDSYGYTF; cdr3_nt: TGTGCCAGCAGGGATGACAGTTATGGCTACACCTTC
clone_size: NA; j_call: TRBJ2-7; d_call: NA; v_call: TRBV19; cdr3_aa: CASSIGASTYEQYF; cdr3_nt: TGTGCCAGTAGTATCGGGGCCAGTACCTACGAGCAGTACTTC
clone_size: NA; j_call: TRBJ2-5; d_call: NA; v_call: TRBV10-3; cdr3_aa: CAISGQKGEGTQYF; cdr3_nt: TGTGCCATCAGTGGGCAGAAGGGGGAAGGGACCCAGTACTTC
clone_size: NA; j_call: TRBJ2-7; d_call: TRBD2; v_call: TRBV7-3; cdr3_aa: CASSLSGLAHEQYF; cdr3_nt: TGTGCCAGCAGCTTAAGCGGACTAGCGCACGAGCAGTACTTC
clone_size: many; j_call: TRBJ2-7; d_call: TRBD1; v_call: TRBV11-3; cdr3_aa: CASSSGTGRTYEQYF; cdr3_nt: TGTGCCAGCAGCTCGGGGACAGGGCGCACCTACGAGCAGTACTTC
clone_size: few; j_call: TRBJ1-3; d_call: NA; v_call: TRBV24-1; cdr3_aa: CATSKGHHSGNTIYF; cdr3_nt: TGTGCCACCTCCAAAGGGCACCACTCTGGAAACACCATATATTTT